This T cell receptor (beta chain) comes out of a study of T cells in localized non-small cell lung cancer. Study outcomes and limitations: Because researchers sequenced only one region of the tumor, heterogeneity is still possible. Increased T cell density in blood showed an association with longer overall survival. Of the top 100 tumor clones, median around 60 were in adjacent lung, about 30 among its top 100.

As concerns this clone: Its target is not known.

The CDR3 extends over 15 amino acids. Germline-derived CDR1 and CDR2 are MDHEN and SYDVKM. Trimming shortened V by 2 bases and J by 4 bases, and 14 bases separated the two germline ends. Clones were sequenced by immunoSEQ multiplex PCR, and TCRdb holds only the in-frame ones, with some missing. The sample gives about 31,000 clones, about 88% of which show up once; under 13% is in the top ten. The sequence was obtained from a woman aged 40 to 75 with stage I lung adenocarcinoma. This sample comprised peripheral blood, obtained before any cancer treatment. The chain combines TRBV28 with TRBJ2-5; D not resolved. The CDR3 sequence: CASSLLIRVGETQYF. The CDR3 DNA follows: TGTGCCAGCAGTTTACTGATTAGGGTCGGAGAGACCCAGTACTTC.